Given below is one T cell receptor (beta chain) in context. Its specificity is not known. Produced via immunoSEQ multiplex PCR; TCRdb's table is partial and in-frame only. The table has roughly 38,000 clones, around nine tenths seen once. This CDR3 spans 14 amino acids. Germline values: CDR1 MGHRA, CDR2 YSYEKL. V lost 4 bases to trimming and J lost 0 bases; unmatched junction nucleotides: 2. This sample is part of a study of T cells in localized non-small cell lung cancer. Study-wide findings and caveats: With higher T cell density in blood came longer overall survival.

The sequencing used peripheral blood, collected before any cancer treatment. The receptor comes from a man between 18 and 50 years old with stage I lung adenocarcinoma. V usage is TRBV4-1 and J usage is TRBJ1-1; TRBD1 matches 7 bases. CDR3: CASSLGQVNTEAFF. The DNA for the CDR3 is TGCGCCAGCAGCCTCGGACAGGTGAACACTGAAGCTTTCTTT.